This is a list of T cell receptor beta chains from one sample in a study of CD8+ T cells in alopecia areata. Generated by immunoSEQ multiplex PCR, the TCRdb table keeps only in-frame clones and is missing some. This table holds hundreds of thousands of clones, 66% found once. The sequences come from CD4+ T cells sorted from blood, collected between weeks 44 and 45, from a patient treated with tofacitinib. The source of these receptors is a human donor with alopecia areata. Each CDR3 is given with its conserved first and last residue. The order of the fields is J gene, D gene, V gene, CDR3 protein, CDR3 DNA. The D gene is left open where the match is weak.

J: TRBJ2-1
D: NA
V: TRBV29-1
CDR3: CSVGDTLYNEQFF
DNA: TGCAGCGTTGGAGACACTCTATACAATGAGCAGTTCTTC

J: TRBJ1-2
D: NA
V: TRBV28
CDR3: CASSFPGSEGYTF
DNA: TGTGCCAGCAGTTTCCCAGGGTCGGAGGGCTACACCTTC

J: TRBJ2-7
D: NA
V: TRBV7-2
CDR3: CASSLGRGRTYEQYF
DNA: TGTGCCAGCAGCTTAGGTCGGGGGCGAACCTACGAGCAGTACTTC

J: TRBJ1-2
D: TRBD1
V: TRBV18
CDR3: CASSPTGNYGYTF
DNA: TGTGCCAGCTCACCGACAGGGAACTATGGCTACACCTTC

J: TRBJ1-1
D: NA
V: TRBV30
CDR3: CAWMAGGRTEAFF
DNA: TGTGCCTGGATGGCGGGGGGGAGAACTGAAGCTTTCTTT

J: TRBJ2-7
D: NA
V: TRBV7-2
CDR3: CASRRGNEQYF
DNA: TGTGCCAGCCGTAGGGGGAACGAGCAGTACTTC

J: TRBJ1-2
D: NA
V: TRBV2
CDR3: CASSEGTRGYTF
DNA: TGTGCCAGCAGTGAGGGGACAAGAGGCTACACCTTC

J: TRBJ2-7
D: NA
V: TRBV5-1
CDR3: CASSLATVGTYEQYF
DNA: TGCGCCAGCAGCTTGGCTACAGTAGGCACCTACGAGCAGTACTTC

J: TRBJ2-3
D: NA
V: TRBV5-1
CDR3: CASSRDVTEDTQYF
DNA: TGCGCCAGCAGTCGGGATGTAACGGAGGATACGCAGTATTTT

J: TRBJ1-5
D: TRBD1
V: TRBV30
CDR3: CAATTGSDSNQPQHF
DNA: TGTGCCGCAACGACAGGGTCCGATAGCAATCAGCCCCAGCATTTT

J: TRBJ2-2
D: NA
V: TRBV29-1
CDR3: CSVGLGLTGELFF
DNA: TGCAGCGTTGGGTTAGGGCTCACCGGGGAGCTGTTTTTT

J: TRBJ2-3
D: TRBD2
V: TRBV29-1
CDR3: CSVERGGGTDTQYF
DNA: TGCAGCGTAGAGCGGGGAGGGGGCACAGATACGCAGTATTTT